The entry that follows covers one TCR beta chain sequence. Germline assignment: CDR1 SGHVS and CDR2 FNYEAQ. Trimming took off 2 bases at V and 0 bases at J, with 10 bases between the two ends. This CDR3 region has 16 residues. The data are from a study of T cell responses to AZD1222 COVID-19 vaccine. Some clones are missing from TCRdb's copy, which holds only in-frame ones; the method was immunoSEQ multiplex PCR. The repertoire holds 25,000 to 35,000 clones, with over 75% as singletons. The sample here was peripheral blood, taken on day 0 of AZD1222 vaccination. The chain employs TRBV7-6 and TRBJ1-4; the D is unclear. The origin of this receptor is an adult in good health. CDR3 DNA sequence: TGTGCCAGCAGCTTACGAACTGCCGCAACTAATGAAAAACTGTTTTTT. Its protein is CASSLRTAATNEKLFF. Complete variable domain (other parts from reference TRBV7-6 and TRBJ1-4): GAGVSQSPRYKVTKRGQDVALRCDPISGHVSLYWYRQALGQGPEFLTYFNYEAQQDKSGLPNDRFSAERPEGSISTLTIQRTEQRDSAMYRCASSLRTAATNEKLFFGSGTQLSVL.